This T cell receptor (beta chain) was sequenced during a study of blood T cell repertoires in COVID-19. TCRdb's copy holds only in-frame clones and misses some; the assay was immunoSEQ multiplex PCR. The sample lists about 260,000 clones; about 89% were seen once. Looked up from germline, CDR1 is SGHKS and CDR2 is YYEKEE (reference sequence). V gave up 3 bases and J gave up 6 bases; unmatched junction bases: 5. This CDR3 comprises 14 residues. The sequence derives from a woman aged 50 to 60 with acute or convalescent COVID-19. The V call is TRBV5-5, the J call TRBJ2-1, with 8 positions matching TRBD1. Source material: peripheral blood. CDR3 protein: CASSSRQGPNEQFF. In nucleotides, the CDR3 is TGTGCCAGCAGCTCAAGACAGGGGCCCAATGAGCAGTTCTTC.